This T cell receptor (beta chain) was recorded in a study of blood T cell repertoires in COVID-19. About the study: Specimens from acute and convalescent COVID-19 originated in the United States, Italy and Spain. T cells, B-cell-depleted T cells, or PBMCs supplied cDNA or gDNA.

TCRdb's table, derived via immunoSEQ multiplex PCR, lists solely in-frame clones and lacks some. This table has tens of thousands of clones, approximately 81% appearing once. CDR1 is SNHLY, CDR2 FYNNEI, per germline. CDR3 length equals 12 residues. Trimming stripped 7 bases from V and 1 base from J, with 4 bases between. Sequenced: peripheral blood. The receptor comes from a man aged 80 or over with acute or convalescent COVID-19. V usage is TRBV2 and J usage is TRBJ2-2; D gene uncertain. This CDR3 is CASTQNTGELFF. Written as DNA, the CDR3 is TGTGCCAGCACACAGAACACCGGGGAGCTGTTTTTT.